These 11 T cell receptor beta chains originate from one sample sequenced in a study of blood T cell repertoires in COVID-19. Method: immunoSEQ multiplex PCR; TCRdb's copy keeps in-frame clones and lacks some. This table has around 250,000 clones, approximately 84% appearing once. The sample was PBMCs or T cells enriched from blood (not recorded which). Source of these receptors: a man in his forties or fifties who had recovered from COVID-19.

With regard to this clone: The sample carries other DNA sequences with the same CDR3. The J gene is TRBJ1-3, the V gene TRBV14; D is unclear. V lost 4 bases, J lost 0 bases, and 4 bases lay in between. Germline CDR1 SGHDN, CDR2 FVKESK. The CDR3 has 13 residues. CDR3 sequence reads: CASSPFSGNTIYF. The CDR3 DNA follows: TGTGCCAGCAGCCCCTTCTCTGGAAACACCATATATTTT.

The chain uses TRBV7-2 and TRBJ2-1; TRBD2 aligns across 8 bases. The CDR3 is 14 amino acids. V shed 7 bases and J 4 bases; nucleotides not matched to a gene: 6. Germline assignment: CDR1 SGHTA and CDR2 FQGNSA. Written as DNA, the CDR3 is TGTGCCAGCACCTCTAGCGGGTTTTACAATGAGCAGTTCTTC. Amino acid sequence: CASTSSGFYNEQFF.

The chain recombines TRBV28 with TRBJ1-5, with TRBD1 identical over 7 bases. In germline, CDR1 is MDHEN, CDR2 SYDVKM. Trimming cost V 5 bases and J 5 bases; bases outside gene matches: 15. This CDR3 has 17 residues. This CDR3 is CASSTNRQGGVHQPQHF. The CDR3 coding sequence is TGTGCCAGCAGTACCAACCGACAGGGCGGCGTGCATCAGCCCCAGCATTTT.

This rearrangement joins TRBV29-1 to TRBJ1-1, with D possibly matching TRBD1 (5 bases). V was trimmed by 7 bases and J by 7 bases, leaving 16 bases between them. Per germline, CDR1 SQVTM and CDR2 ANQGSEA. This CDR3 spans 12 amino acids. The CDR3 reads CSAHLGGSEAFF. DNA of the CDR3: TGCAGCGCCCACCTGGGGGGTAGTGAAGCTTTCTTT.

This clone was seen a single time. The rearrangement joins TRBV20-1 to TRBJ2-1; D gene unclear. This CDR3 has 11 residues. V gave up 5 bases and J gave up 13 bases, with 15 bases separating them. The germline V gene encodes CDR1 DFQATT and CDR2 SNEGSKA (reference sequence). The CDR3 DNA is TGCAGTGCTGCGAGACTCCCTCATCAGTTCTTC. It translates to CSAARLPHQFF.

The J gene is TRBJ2-1, the V gene TRBV2, with a tentative D call TRBD2 (5 bases). CDR3 size: 14 residues. Per the germline V gene, CDR1 is SNHLY and CDR2 is FYNNEI. Trimming took off 7 bases at V and 7 bases at J, with 17 bases between the two ends. CDR3 in DNA: TGTGCCAGCATAGAGGGCGGGTGGCGGAATGAGCAGTTCTTC. Amino acids: CASIEGGWRNEQFF. The variable domain in full, with the rest retrieved from reference TRBV2 and TRBJ2-1, is EPEVTQTPSHQVTQMGQEVILRCVPISNHLYFYWYRQILGQKVEFLVSFYNNEISEKSEIFDDQFSVERPDGSNFTLKIRSTKLEDSAMYFCASIEGGWRNEQFFGPGTRLTVL.

The J gene is TRBJ2-3, the V gene TRBV19; D gene unclear. The V and J ends lost 6 bases and 4 bases respectively, with 8 bases between them. This CDR3 contains 12 residues. Looked up from germline, CDR1 is LNHDA and CDR2 is SQIVND (reference sequence). The CDR3 DNA sequence: TGTGCCAGTAGCCCGAGTGCAGATACGCAGTATTTT. Translating gives CASSPSADTQYF.

This sequence joins TRBV10-1 and TRBJ2-1, with D unresolved. The CDR3 consists of 15 residues. CDR1 is WNHNN and CDR2 is SYGVQD in the germline V gene (reference sequence). V dropped 6 bases and J dropped 4 bases, with 16 bases sitting between them. The CDR3 here is CASSQHLPPYNEQFF. The CDR3 nucleotides read TGCGCCAGCAGCCAACACCTGCCCCCTTACAATGAGCAGTTCTTC.

J is TRBJ1-5 and V is TRBV5-8; the D gene is possibly TRBD1 (5 bases). The germline V gene encodes CDR1 SGHTS and CDR2 YDEGEE. The germline V and J ends were trimmed by 4 bases and 4 bases, with 12 bases remaining between them. The CDR3 runs 14 residues. In DNA, the CDR3 is TGTGCCAGCAGCCCTACCGACAGTAATCAGCCCCAGCATTTT. Translating it yields CASSPTDSNQPQHF.

The rearrangement uses TRBV28 and TRBJ2-7; 8 bases align to TRBD2. Germline CDR1 MDHEN, CDR2 SYDVKM. The CDR3 runs to 14 residues. V was clipped by 3 bases and J by 3 bases; unmatched bases: 4. CDR3 DNA sequence: TGTGCCAGCAGTTTGCGGGAGGTCGTCTACGAGCAGTACTTC. This codes for CASSLREVVYEQYF.

This chain joins TRBV5-8 and TRBJ1-5; the match to TRBD1 covers 8 bases. With V trimmed by 1 base and J by 7 bases, 7 bases remained unmatched. Germline CDR1 and CDR2: SGHTS and YDEGEE. The CDR3 contains 15 residues. The CDR3 reads CASSLWAGGVQPQHF. The DNA for the CDR3 is TGTGCCAGCAGCTTGTGGGCAGGGGGCGTACAGCCCCAGCATTTT.